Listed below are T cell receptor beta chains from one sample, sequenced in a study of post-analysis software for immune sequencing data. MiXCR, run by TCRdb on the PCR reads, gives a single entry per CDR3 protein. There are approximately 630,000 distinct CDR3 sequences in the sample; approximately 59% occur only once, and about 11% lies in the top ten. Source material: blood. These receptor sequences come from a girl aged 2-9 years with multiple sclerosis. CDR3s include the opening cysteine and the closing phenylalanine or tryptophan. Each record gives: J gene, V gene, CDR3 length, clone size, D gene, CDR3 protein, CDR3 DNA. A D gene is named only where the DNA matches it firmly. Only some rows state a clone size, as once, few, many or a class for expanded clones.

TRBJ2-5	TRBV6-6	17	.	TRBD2	CASSWLPGLAGEETQYF	TGTGCCAGCAGTTGGCTTCCGGGACTAGCGGGGGAAGAGACCCAGTACTTC
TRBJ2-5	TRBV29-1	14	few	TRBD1	CSASPGTGRETQYF	TGCAGCGCCTCCCCTGGGACAGGGAGGGAGACCCAGTACTTC
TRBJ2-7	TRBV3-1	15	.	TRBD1	CASSQTPGQGNEQYF	TGTGCCAGCAGCCAAACACCGGGACAGGGTAACGAGCAGTACTTC
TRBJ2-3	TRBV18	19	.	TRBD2	CASSPRDLQGTSGWRTQYF	TGTGCCAGCTCACCAAGGGACCTTCAAGGCACTAGCGGCTGGCGTACGCAGTATTTT
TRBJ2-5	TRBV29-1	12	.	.	CSVGITQETQYF	TGCAGCGTTGGGATCACTCAAGAGACCCAGTACTTC
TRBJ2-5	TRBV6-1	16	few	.	CASSEGLQSFQETQYF	TGTGCCAGCAGTGAAGGTCTTCAGTCGTTTCAAGAGACCCAGTACTTC
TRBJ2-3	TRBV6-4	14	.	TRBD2	CASSVSGIGDTQYF	TGTGCCAGCAGTGTTAGCGGGATCGGAGATACGCAGTATTTT
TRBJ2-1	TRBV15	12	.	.	CATSRRNNEQFF	TGTGCCACCAGCAGAAGAAACAATGAGCAGTTCTTC
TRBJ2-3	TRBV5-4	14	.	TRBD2	CASSLRLAGDTQYF	TGTGCCAGCAGCCTCCGACTAGCGGGGGATACGCAGTATTTT
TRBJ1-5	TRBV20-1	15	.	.	CSVTDSLNSNQPQHF	TGCAGTGTTACGGACAGCCTGAATAGCAATCAGCCCCAGCATTTT
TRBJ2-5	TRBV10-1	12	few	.	CASSEGEETQYF	TGCGCCAGCAGTGAAGGAGAAGAGACCCAGTACTTC
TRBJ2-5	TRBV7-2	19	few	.	CASSRFSSFTVNYQETQYF	TGTGCCAGCAGCCGCTTTTCTAGCTTTACAGTCAATTACCAAGAGACCCAGTACTTC
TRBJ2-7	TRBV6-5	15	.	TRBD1	CASSYSQGAVWEQYF	TGTGCCAGCAGTTACTCGCAGGGGGCGGTGTGGGAGCAGTACTTC
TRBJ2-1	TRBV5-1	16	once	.	CASSKISGVSYNEQFF	TGCGCCAGCAGCAAAATCTCAGGGGTATCCTACAATGAGCAGTTCTTC
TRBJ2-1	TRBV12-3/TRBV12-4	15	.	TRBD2	CASSLSGREVNEQFF	TGTGCCAGCAGTCTAAGCGGGAGGGAAGTGAATGAGCAGTTCTTC
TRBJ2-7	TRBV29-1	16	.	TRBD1	CSVIPTGGFPGYEQYF	TGCAGCGTTATACCGACAGGGGGTTTTCCCGGGTACGAGCAGTACTTC
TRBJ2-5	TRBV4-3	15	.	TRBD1	CASSQGTGGAETQYF	TGCGCCAGCAGCCAGGGGACAGGGGGCGCGGAGACCCAGTACTTC
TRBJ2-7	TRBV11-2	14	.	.	CASSASSASYEQYF	TGTGCCAGCAGCGCCTCTAGCGCTTCCTACGAGCAGTACTTC
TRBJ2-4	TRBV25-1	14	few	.	CASSAGTAKNIQYF	TGTGCCAGCAGTGCCGGGACAGCCAAAAACATTCAGTACTTC
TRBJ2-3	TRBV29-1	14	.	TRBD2	CSVTYSGSTDTQYF	TGCAGCGTTACGTATAGCGGGAGCACAGATACGCAGTATTTT
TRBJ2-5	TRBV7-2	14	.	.	CASSWDRGQETQYF	TGTGCCAGCAGCTGGGATAGAGGGCAAGAGACCCAGTACTTC
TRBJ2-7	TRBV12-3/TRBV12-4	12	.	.	CASGQSHYEQYF	TGTGCCAGCGGGCAGTCGCATTACGAGCAGTACTTC
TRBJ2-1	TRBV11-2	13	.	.	CASSSSPSTEQFF	TGTGCCAGCAGCTCCTCACCAAGCACTGAGCAGTTCTTC
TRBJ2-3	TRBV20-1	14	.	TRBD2	CSASGLAVADTQYF	TGCAGTGCTAGCGGGCTAGCGGTGGCAGATACGCAGTATTTT
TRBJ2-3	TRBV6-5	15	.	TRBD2	CTSMRAGDPPDTQYF	TGTACCAGCATGAGAGCGGGGGACCCGCCAGATACGCAGTATTTT
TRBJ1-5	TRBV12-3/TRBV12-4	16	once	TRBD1	CASSYSTGSSNQPQHF	TGTGCCAGCAGTTATTCGACAGGGAGTAGCAATCAGCCCCAGCATTTT
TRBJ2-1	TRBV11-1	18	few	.	CASSLAPRGASSYNEQFF	TGTGCCAGCAGCTTAGCACCCAGGGGGGCCAGCTCCTACAATGAGCAGTTCTTC
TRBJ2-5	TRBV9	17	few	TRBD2	CASSAYRRGGNQETQYF	TGTGCCAGCAGCGCGTACCGGCGGGGGGGCAATCAAGAGACCCAGTACTTC
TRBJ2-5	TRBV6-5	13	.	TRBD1	CASIGTGEETQYF	TGTGCCAGCATCGGGACAGGTGAAGAGACCCAGTACTTC